The present T cell receptor (beta chain) was sequenced within a study of T cell responses to AZD1222 COVID-19 vaccine. V gave up 5 bases and J gave up 3 bases, with 13 bases separating them. CDR3 length: 14 residues. Per the germline V gene, CDR1 is SGHTA and CDR2 is FQGNSA. TCRdb's table, derived via immunoSEQ multiplex PCR, lists solely in-frame clones and lacks some. Counted here are 150,000 or so clones, around 90% occurring once; the ten biggest clones make up 3% to 3.5%. The sequencing here drew on peripheral blood, taken on day 0 of AZD1222 vaccination. The chain employs TRBV7-2 and TRBJ1-1; D gene uncertain. This receptor was taken from an adult in good health. CDR3 residues: CASSPPGGYTEAFF. The CDR3 region has the DNA TGTGCCAGCAGCCCCCCCGGAGGGTACACTGAAGCTTTCTTT.